These 20 T cell receptor beta chains were all obtained from the same sample, sequenced in a study of blood T cell repertoires in COVID-19. Assay: immunoSEQ multiplex PCR; the TCRdb copy retains only in-frame clones and omits some. This sample has under 250,000 clones, with about 91% found just once. Sequenced input: peripheral blood. The receptors originated from a man aged 25-40 years with acute or convalescent COVID-19.

This clone was observed once. The gene calls are TRBV27 and TRBJ1-1, with D possibly TRBD1 on 6 matching bases. This CDR3 comprises 13 residues. The germline V gene encodes CDR1 MNHEY and CDR2 SMNVEV (reference sequence). V gave up 3 bases and J gave up 4 bases, with 9 bases separating them. CDR3 sequence (DNA): TGTGCCAGCAGTTTGCGACAGGCCACTGAAGCTTTCTTT. Amino acid sequence: CASSLRQATEAFF.

V gene TRBV28 combines with J gene TRBJ2-1; a possible D gene is TRBD2 (5 bases). The CDR3 consists of 17 residues. Trimming took off 6 bases at V and 4 bases at J, with 22 bases between the two ends. The V gene's germline CDR1 is MDHEN and CDR2 SYDVKM. CDR3 protein: CASRPPEGWSGYNEQFF. Here the CDR3 DNA reads TGTGCCAGCAGGCCACCCGAAGGGTGGAGCGGATACAATGAGCAGTTCTTC.

The chain is built from TRBV5-1 and TRBJ2-1; 9 bases agree with TRBD2. Per the germline V gene, CDR1 is SGHRS and CDR2 is YFSETQ. This CDR3 spans 14 amino acids. Trimming cost V 6 bases and J 6 bases; bases outside gene matches: 7. CDR3 residues: CASNSRGGFNEQFF. The CDR3 bases are TGCGCCAGCAACTCGCGGGGGGGATTCAATGAGCAGTTCTTC.

The chain carries TRBV7-8 and TRBJ1-4; no clear D. CDR1 is SGHVS and CDR2 is FQNEAQ in the germline V gene. CDR3 length equals 12 residues. Trimming left V 2 bases short and J 13 bases short, with 11 bases between. Here the CDR3 DNA reads TGTGCCAGCAGCTTATTGACGGGGTTACTGTTTTTT. Protein sequence: CASSLLTGLLFF.

The rearrangement joins TRBV27 to TRBJ2-7, with 7 bases identical to TRBD2. The CDR3 length is 15 residues. The junction had 13 bases not matched to a gene; V was cut back by 4 bases and J by 7 bases. CDR1 is MNHEY, CDR2 SMNVEV, per germline (reference sequence). CDR3 nucleotide sequence: TGTGCCAGCAGTTACTGGGGGGGAGGTTCGGGAGAGCAGTACTTC. This encodes CASSYWGGGSGEQYF.

This sequence joins TRBV7-9 and TRBJ1-2, with D unclear. Germline loops: CDR1 SEHNR, CDR2 FQNEAQ (reference sequence). Trimming removed 5 bases at V and 11 bases at J, with 6 bases between. CDR3 length: 9 amino acids. The DNA of the CDR3 is TGTGCCAGCAGCCCTCCGTACACCTTC. Amino acid sequence: CASSPPYTF.

The gene calls are TRBV7-9 and TRBJ2-1, with 9 positions matching TRBD1. Germline CDR1 SEHNR, CDR2 FQNEAQ (reference sequence). The V and J ends lost 10 bases and 9 bases, in that order; junction bases with no gene match: 10. CDR3 length: 13 residues. CDR3 sequence reads: CATSGQGGGEQFF. CDR3 DNA: TGTGCCACCTCGGGACAGGGAGGGGGTGAGCAGTTCTTC.

The gene calls are TRBV11-1 and TRBJ2-2; 8 nucleotides agree with TRBD2. The CDR3 spans 15 residues. Trimming took 4 bases from V and 3 from J; bases not matched to a gene: 4. Germline lookup yields CDR1 SGHAT and CDR2 FQDESV (reference sequence). The CDR3 region is CASSSTSGYTGELFF. The CDR3 DNA reads TGTGCCAGCAGCTCCACTAGCGGATACACCGGGGAGCTGTTTTTT.

The chain carries TRBV28 and TRBJ1-6, with D tentatively TRBD1 (5 bases). The CDR3 is made up of 16 amino acids. The V end was cut by 5 bases, the J end by 4 bases, with 15 bases between. CDR1 MDHEN and CDR2 SYDVKM come from the germline V gene. CDR3 amino acids: CASSPNDRPYNSPLHF. As DNA, the CDR3 is TGTGCCAGCAGTCCGAACGACAGACCTTATAATTCACCCCTCCACTTT.

The chain uses TRBV18 and TRBJ1-6; a weak D match, TRBD1 (5 bases). This CDR3 is 16 amino acids long. Trimming stripped 0 bases from V and 10 bases from J, with 16 bases between. The germline V gene has CDR1 KGHSH and CDR2 LQKENI. This chain's CDR3 is CASSPPGGRAGSPLHF. CDR3 coding DNA: TGTGCCAGCTCACCACCGGGGGGGAGAGCAGGCTCACCCCTCCACTTT.

Comment on this clone: Other DNA sequences of this sample code for an identical CDR3. The J gene is TRBJ1-5, the V gene TRBV9; the D gene is possibly TRBD1 (6 bases). The CDR3 is made up of 12 amino acids. CDR1 and CDR2 (germline): SGDLS, YYNGEE. V lost 4 bases to trimming and J lost 4 bases, with 6 bases between them. The CDR3 is CASSRGNQPQHF. CDR3 in DNA: TGTGCCAGCAGCAGGGGGAATCAGCCCCAGCATTTT.

The chain couples TRBV2 to TRBJ1-2, with D unclear. The V gene lost 6 bases and the J gene lost 0 bases, with 14 bases spanning the gap. This CDR3 region has 15 residues. Germline CDR1 reads SNHLY; CDR2 reads FYNNEI. This CDR3 is CASRKDGKANYGYTF. In DNA form, the CDR3 reads TGTGCCAGCAGGAAGGACGGGAAAGCTAACTATGGCTACACCTTC.

This chain joins TRBV19 and TRBJ2-1, with 7 bases lining up with TRBD1. The CDR3 is 16 residues long. V trimming: 4 bases; J trimming: 6 bases; junction bases outside the gene matches: 12. Germline-derived CDR1 and CDR2 are LNHDA and SQIVND (reference sequence). CDR3 protein: CASSSSARGLINEQFF. DNA for the CDR3: TGTGCCAGTAGTAGTAGCGCCAGGGGGTTAATCAATGAGCAGTTCTTC.

The chain couples TRBV18 to TRBJ1-5, with D possibly matching TRBD1 (5 bases). Trimming stripped 3 bases from V and 2 bases from J, with 11 bases between. CDR1 is KGHSH, CDR2 LQKENI, per germline. The CDR3 contains 15 residues. CDR3 DNA: TGTGCCAGCTCACCGGTGGGGGGTGGCAATCAGCCCCAGCATTTT. Amino acids: CASSPVGGGNQPQHF.

The chain carries TRBV7-2 and TRBJ1-3, with D perhaps TRBD1 (5 bases). Germline V gene lookup returns CDR1 SGHTA and CDR2 FQGNSA. Trimming pared 5 bases from V and 0 bases from J, leaving 11 bases between. There are 15 residues in the CDR3. CDR3 nucleotide sequence: TGTGCCAGCAGCGACAGACCGAGCTCTGGAAACACCATATATTTT. As protein: CASSDRPSSGNTIYF.

V is TRBV29-1 and J is TRBJ1-5, with TRBD1 matching over 7 bases. CDR3 size: 14 residues. V lost 5 bases, J lost 3 bases, and 7 bases stayed unmatched. Germline CDR1 is SQVTM and CDR2 is ANQGSEA. In DNA form, the CDR3 reads TGCAGCGTTATGAACAGGGGCATCAATCAGCCCCAGCATTTT. It yields the protein CSVMNRGINQPQHF.

CDR3 in DNA: TGTGCCAGCAGCCCGGGACTAGGCTACGAGCAGTACTTC. Its protein is CASSPGLGYEQYF. The V call is TRBV12-3 or TRBV12-4, the J call TRBJ2-7; TRBD2 aligns across 8 bases. The CDR3 runs 13 residues. Germline trimming cut 6 bases from V and 3 bases from J; bases unmatched to any gene: 4.

The CDR3 DNA follows: TGTGCCAGCAGTTCCCCCTCCTTGACTGCGGTCCAGTTCTTC. Residues: CASSSPSLTAVQFF. The V gene is TRBV28, the J gene TRBJ2-1; no definite D call. This CDR3 is 14 amino acids long. The germline V and J ends were trimmed by 4 bases and 13 bases, with 20 bases remaining between them. Germline lookup yields CDR1 MDHEN and CDR2 SYDVKM.

The genes are TRBV18 and TRBJ1-1, with TRBD1 as a possible D gene (6 bases). CDR1 and CDR2 from the germline V gene are KGHSH and LQKENI. V dropped 1 base and J dropped 7 bases, with 13 bases sitting between them. The CDR3 sequence is 14 residues long. The CDR3 bases are TGTGCCAGCTCACCACACGGACAGAGCATTGAAGCTTTCTTT. It yields the protein CASSPHGQSIEAFF.

The rearrangement uses TRBV30 and TRBJ2-2, with a weak D call TRBD1 (5 bases). Germline assignment: CDR1 GTSNPN and CDR2 SVGIG (reference sequence). The V end was cut by 3 bases, the J end by 6 bases, with 14 bases between. The CDR3 is made up of 14 amino acids. CDR3 sequence (DNA): TGTGCCTGGAGCGCAGTAGGGGCCCCCGGGGAGCTGTTTTTT. This sequence encodes CAWSAVGAPGELFF.